A single sample is the source of the 20 T cell receptor beta chains below, sequenced in a study of T cell responses to AZD1222 COVID-19 vaccine. The repertoire was sequenced with immunoSEQ multiplex PCR; TCRdb's copy has only in-frame clones and lacks some. The data contain 140,000 to 150,000 clones, 80% to 90% of them seen just once; the ten biggest clones take up less than 9.5%. Sample: peripheral blood, taken on day 0 of AZD1222 vaccination. All receptors come from an adult in good health.

This chain links TRBV4-2 with TRBJ1-2, with 9 bases fitting TRBD1. Germline V gene sequence: CDR1 LGHNA, CDR2 YNFKEQ. V gave up 0 bases and J gave up 4 bases; unmatched junction bases: 6. CDR3 size: 16 residues. Here the CDR3 reads CASSQEPGQGSYGYTF. In nucleotides, the CDR3 is TGTGCCAGCAGCCAAGAGCCGGGACAGGGTTCCTATGGCTACACCTTC.

Here the CDR3 DNA reads TGCGCCAGCAGCTTGGAATTAGCAAACAGGGAGACCCAGTACTTC. It yields the protein CASSLELANRETQYF. The chain links TRBV5-1 to TRBJ2-5, with D possibly matching TRBD1 (5 bases). CDR1 and CDR2 from the germline V gene are SGHRS and YFSETQ. The CDR3 runs to 15 residues. V lost 0 bases to trimming and J lost 5 bases, with 14 bases between them.

V is TRBV11-2 and J is TRBJ2-5; D not certain. V dropped 5 bases and J dropped 4 bases, with 8 bases sitting between them. CDR3 length: 12 residues. Germline CDR1 reads SGHAT; CDR2 reads FQNNGV. CDR3 in DNA: TGTGCCAGCAGCACGGACGGAGAGACCCAGTACTTC. Protein product: CASSTDGETQYF.

This clone has only a few counts. The V call is TRBV4-1, the J call TRBJ1-4; 7 nucleotides match TRBD1. The V and J ends lost 1 base and 10 bases, in that order; junction bases with no gene match: 12. This CDR3 contains 16 residues. In germline, CDR1 is MGHRA, CDR2 YSYEKL. The CDR3 reads CASSQVRDRDGGKLFF. In DNA, the CDR3 is TGCGCCAGCAGCCAAGTTCGTGACAGGGACGGTGGAAAACTGTTTTTT.

The V gene is TRBV27, the J gene TRBJ1-1, with D possibly TRBD1 on 5 matching bases. In germline, CDR1 is MNHEY, CDR2 SMNVEV (reference sequence). Trimming took off 6 bases at V and 7 bases at J, with 18 bases between the two ends. This CDR3 is 14 amino acids long. The CDR3 DNA reads TGTGCCAGCAGCCCCCTCCCGGGGGGTGGTGAAGCTTTCTTT. Its translation is CASSPLPGGGEAFF.

This rearrangement joins TRBV4-2 to TRBJ1-1; 7 nucleotides line up with TRBD1. Unmatched junction bases numbered 4, after V lost 4 bases and J lost 8 bases. The CDR3 has 12 residues. In germline, CDR1 is LGHNA, CDR2 YNFKEQ. As DNA, the CDR3 is TGTGCCAGCAGCCGAGACAGGGCCGAAGCTTTCTTT. Translation: CASSRDRAEAFF.

V and J are TRBV19 and TRBJ2-4, with D unresolved. CDR1 and CDR2 (germline): LNHDA, SQIVND (reference sequence). This CDR3 is built from 14 residues. V was trimmed by 5 bases and J by 3 bases, leaving 11 bases between them. The CDR3 region is CASSSLRGKNIQYF. CDR3 DNA: TGTGCCAGTAGTTCCCTAAGAGGCAAAAACATTCAGTACTTC.

This clone was seen a single time. This rearrangement joins TRBV5-1 to TRBJ2-7; tentative D call: TRBD2 (6 bases). From germline, CDR1 is SGHRS and CDR2 YFSETQ. V lost 1 base and J 2 bases, leaving 13 bases between the germline ends. The CDR3 consists of 15 residues. The DNA of the CDR3 is TGCGCCAGCAGCTTGATCGGAGGGACTCCCTACGAGCAGTACTTC. Translating it yields CASSLIGGTPYEQYF.

The V gene is TRBV13, the J gene TRBJ2-7; the match to TRBD2 covers 10 bases. Trimming took 2 bases from V and 7 from J; bases not matched to a gene: 8. Germline V gene lookup returns CDR1 PRHDT and CDR2 FYEKMQ (reference sequence). The CDR3 is made up of 15 amino acids. The CDR3 loop reads CASSLHLAGVGEQYF. The CDR3 nucleotides are TGTGCCAGCAGCTTACACCTAGCGGGGGTAGGGGAGCAGTACTTC.

The chain couples TRBV19 to TRBJ2-1, with 9 bases lining up with TRBD2. The V and J ends lost 5 bases and 7 bases, in that order; junction bases with no gene match: 6. Germline V lookup: CDR1 LNHDA, CDR2 SQIVND (reference sequence). The CDR3 is 14 amino acids. The CDR3 spells CASSLGGGANEQFF. In DNA, the CDR3 is TGTGCCAGTAGTCTTGGCGGGGGGGCGAATGAGCAGTTCTTC.

The V gene is TRBV5-6, the J gene TRBJ1-1, with 10 bases identical to TRBD1. The CDR3 has 14 residues. V was pared by 5 bases and J by 10 bases, with 11 bases of the junction left unmatched. Looked up from germline, CDR1 is SGHDT and CDR2 is YYEEEE. The DNA of the CDR3 is TGTGCCAGCAGTCCCGGGACAGGGGCTCGAGGAGCTTTCTTT. Protein sequence: CASSPGTGARGAFF.

The table lists this clone with a few counts. The chain combines TRBV10-3 with TRBJ1-5, with 7 bases that match TRBD1. J was trimmed by 0 bases and V by 0 bases; bases with no gene match: 8. Germline loops: CDR1 ENHRY, CDR2 SYGVKD. CDR3 length: 18 amino acids. CDR3 bases: TGTGCCATCAGTGAGTCGGAGGCAGGGGGATATAGCAATCAGCCCCAGCATTTT. The encoded protein is CAISESEAGGYSNQPQHF.

The rearrangement links TRBV5-1 to TRBJ1-4; no clear D gene. Trimming cost V 5 bases and J 8 bases, with 16 bases left between them. This CDR3 contains 14 residues. From germline, CDR1 is SGHRS and CDR2 YFSETQ. The CDR3 region is CASSQDTALEKLFF. The CDR3 DNA sequence: TGCGCCAGCAGTCAAGACACGGCTTTGGAAAAACTGTTTTTT.

In its sample, this clone was seen a few times. The chain's CDR3 is CASSYMGPGAGELFF. CDR3 bases: TGTGCCAGCAGTTACATGGGCCCGGGGGCCGGGGAGCTGTTTTTT. This chain links TRBV6-5 with TRBJ2-2; a weak D match, TRBD2 (6 bases). Germline loops: CDR1 MNHEY, CDR2 SVGAGI. The CDR3 extends over 15 amino acids. Between the trimmed V and J ends, which lost 2 bases and 6 bases, there was a span of 13 bases.

The chain carries TRBV10-3 and TRBJ1-1; D is unclear. The V gene lost 10 bases and the J gene lost 1 base, with 19 bases spanning the gap. From germline, CDR1 is ENHRY and CDR2 SYGVKD. The CDR3 totals 15 residues. The CDR3 loop is CATDTGAPQNTEAFF. CDR3 DNA: TGTGCCACAGACACGGGAGCGCCTCAGAACACTGAAGCTTTCTTT.

This chain joins TRBV5-1 and TRBJ2-7; a weak D match, TRBD1 (6 bases). The V gene's germline CDR1 is SGHRS and CDR2 YFSETQ. Deletions cut 0 bases from V and 5 bases from J, with 12 bases between. CDR3 size: 14 residues. The CDR3 region has the DNA TGCGCCAGCAGCTTGGCCAGGGGTCGGGACGAGCAGTACTTC. It specifies CASSLARGRDEQYF.

The chain joins TRBV28 to TRBJ1-1; 10 nucleotides match TRBD1. The V and J ends lost 6 bases and 4 bases, in that order; junction bases with no gene match: 8. The CDR3 runs 15 residues. The germline V gene encodes CDR1 MDHEN and CDR2 SYDVKM. DNA of the CDR3: TGTGCCAGCAGAGCTGCGGGACAGGGGAGCACTGAAGCTTTCTTT. Translated, it gives CASRAAGQGSTEAFF.

The chain is built from TRBV3-1 (or the pseudogene TRBV3-2) and TRBJ2-1; 12 positions match TRBD2. The CDR3 consists of 15 residues. Germline-derived CDR1 and CDR2 are LGHDT and YNNKEL (reference sequence). V lost 8 bases, J lost 2 bases, and 4 bases stayed unmatched. The CDR3 reads CASGPSGGAYNEQFF. The CDR3 DNA is TGTGCCAGCGGACCTAGCGGGGGGGCCTACAATGAGCAGTTCTTC.

This rearrangement joins TRBV10-1 to TRBJ2-1, with 7 bases that match TRBD1. The CDR3 extends over 14 amino acids. After removal of 8 bases from V and 0 bases from J, the junction contained 4 bases not matched to a gene. Looked up from germline, CDR1 is WNHNN and CDR2 is SYGVQD (reference sequence). Here the CDR3 DNA reads TGCGCCAGCGTGGACAGGAACTCCTACAATGAGCAGTTCTTC. As protein: CASVDRNSYNEQFF.

The chain has TRBV12-3 or TRBV12-4 and TRBJ1-2; D is unclear. The ends were cut back, 6 bases at V and 8 bases at J, with 16 bases in the middle. This CDR3 has 13 residues. The CDR3 region has the DNA TGTGCCAGCAGCACGACACTCACTGGGGGCTACACCTTC. As protein: CASSTTLTGGYTF.